This T cell receptor beta chain comes out of a study of blood T cell repertoires in COVID-19. Study as a whole: The United States, Italy and Spain supplied acute and convalescent COVID-19 samples. The cDNA or gDNA used as material had been derived from T cells, B-cell-depleted T cells, or PBMCs.

Original methodology: Amplification with reference gene primers provided the estimates of nucleated cell counts. Assay: immunoSEQ multiplex PCR; the TCRdb copy retains only in-frame clones and omits some. The V and J calls and clone size are taken from that table; D and trimming were inferred from the DNA. This sample has about 68,000 clones, with 65% to 90% found just once. The CDR3 extends over 15 amino acids. Germline CDR1 SGHVS, CDR2 FQNEAQ. The V and J ends lost 8 bases and 0 bases, in that order; junction bases with no gene match: 3. This receptor was obtained from a man over 45 with acute or convalescent COVID-19. Sequenced sample: peripheral blood. The rearrangement links TRBV7-8 to TRBJ2-6; 8 nucleotides agree with TRBD1. The CDR3 here is CASGTGHSGANVLTF. CDR3 nucleotides: TGTGCCAGCGGGACAGGCCACTCTGGGGCCAACGTCCTGACTTTC.